Below are 25 T cell receptor beta chains sequenced from a single sample in a study of blood T cell repertoires in COVID-19. Measured with immunoSEQ multiplex PCR; TCRdb has only the in-frame clones, and not every one. The table lists 350,000 to 400,000 clones, nearly 90% of them singletons. The sample taken for sequencing was peripheral blood. These receptors came from a man in his late teens or twenties with active or convalescent COVID-19.

The J gene is TRBJ2-5, the V gene TRBV28; TRBD2 agrees at 7 bases. Germline-derived CDR1 and CDR2 are MDHEN and SYDVKM. The CDR3 runs 13 residues. Trimming cost V 6 bases and J 3 bases; bases outside gene matches: 4. The CDR3 is CASSPGREETQYF. The CDR3 coding sequence is TGTGCCAGCAGCCCTGGGAGGGAAGAGACCCAGTACTTC.

The V gene is TRBV28, the J gene TRBJ1-1, with TRBD1 as a possible D gene (5 bases). The germline CDR1 and CDR2 sequences are MDHEN and SYDVKM. Trimming cost V 5 bases and J 5 bases, with 21 bases left between them. The CDR3 is 16 residues long. CDR3 nucleotides: TGTGCCAGCAGTGCACCGCGGGACCCCGGTGGGACTGAAGCTTTCTTT. This translates into CASSAPRDPGGTEAFF.

The V and J genes are TRBV30 and TRBJ2-7, with D possibly being TRBD1 (5 bases). Germline V lookup: CDR1 GTSNPN, CDR2 SVGIG (reference sequence). With 0 bases removed from V and 1 base from J, the gap between germline ends came to 10 bases. The CDR3 runs 14 residues. The DNA of the CDR3 is TGTGCCTGGAGTGTACCGGACACGTCCTACGAGCAGTACTTC. As protein: CAWSVPDTSYEQYF. Variable domain in full (rest from reference TRBV30 and TRBJ2-7): SQTIHQWPATLVQPVGSPLSLECTVEGTSNPNLYWYRQAAGRGLQLLFYSVGIGQISSEVPQNLSASRPQDRQFILSSKKLLLSDSGFYLCAWSVPDTSYEQYFGPGTRLTVT.

The chain is built from TRBV6-2 or TRBV6-3 and TRBJ1-4, with 9 bases that match TRBD1. From germline, CDR1 is MNHEY and CDR2 SVGEGT. V was pared by 5 bases and J by 8 bases, with 9 bases of the junction left unmatched. The CDR3 sequence is 15 residues long. The CDR3 nucleotides read TGTGCCAGCAGTCCGACCGGGACAGGGCGGGAAAAACTGTTTTTT. Amino acids: CASSPTGTGREKLFF.

The chain recombines TRBV29-1 with TRBJ2-7; maybe TRBD2 (7 bases). There are 13 residues in the CDR3. V was cut by 4 bases and J by 4 bases, with 14 bases left in between. CDR1 is SQVTM, CDR2 ANQGSEA, per germline. Here the CDR3 reads CSVVGGGAYEQYF. CDR3 DNA: TGCAGCGTTGTTGGCGGGGGCGCGTACGAGCAGTACTTC.

The rearrangement uses TRBV4-3 and TRBJ1-6; 9 nucleotides line up with TRBD1. Per the germline V gene, CDR1 is LGHNA and CDR2 is YSLEER. Trimming at V came to 1 base and at J to 10 bases, leaving 5 bases not matched to a gene. CDR3 length: 15 amino acids. The CDR3 loop reads CASSQAGTGRSPLHF. The DNA for the CDR3 is TGCGCCAGCAGCCAAGCCGGGACAGGGAGATCACCCCTCCACTTT.

The J gene is TRBJ2-5, the V gene TRBV2; D is perhaps TRBD1 (7 bases). Trimming pared 6 bases from V and 1 base from J, leaving 12 bases between. The CDR3 has 14 residues. In germline, CDR1 is SNHLY, CDR2 FYNNEI. In DNA form, the CDR3 reads TGTGCCAGCAGGGGGGGACAGCTCCAAGAGACCCAGTACTTC. Translation: CASRGGQLQETQYF.

This chain connects TRBV5-1 to TRBJ2-2; 9 nucleotides line up with TRBD2. The V gene end was trimmed by 0 bases and the J gene end by 6 bases; junction bases not matched to a gene: 6. CDR3 length equals 16 residues. Germline V gives CDR1 SGHRS, CDR2 YFSETQ. CDR3 in amino acids: CASSLAASGVPGELFF. The CDR3 region has the DNA TGCGCCAGCAGCTTGGCTGCTAGCGGGGTTCCCGGGGAGCTGTTTTTT.

This clone occurred a few times. The chain couples TRBV6-5 to TRBJ1-1; tentative D call: TRBD1 (5 bases). The CDR3 loop spans 15 amino acids. Germline V gives CDR1 MNHEY, CDR2 SVGAGI. V lost 2 bases and J 3 bases, leaving 13 bases between the germline ends. In DNA form, the CDR3 reads TGTGCCAGCAGTTACGTTCCTGGGGCCCACACTGAAGCTTTCTTT. Its translation: CASSYVPGAHTEAFF.

V usage is TRBV4-1 and J usage is TRBJ2-7, with D possibly matching TRBD1 (5 bases). V was shortened by 2 bases and J by 4 bases, with 15 bases between the two germline ends. Germline values: CDR1 MGHRA, CDR2 YSYEKL. CDR3 length equals 15 residues. The CDR3, as DNA: TGCGCCAGCAGCCAAAAGACAGTTGGGGAATACGAGCAGTACTTC. Amino acids: CASSQKTVGEYEQYF.

The J gene is TRBJ1-3, the V gene TRBV29-1; D is unclear. V was shortened by 6 bases and J by 4 bases, with 16 bases between the two germline ends. Germline V CDR1 and CDR2: SQVTM, ANQGSEA. This CDR3 spans 14 amino acids. In nucleotides, the CDR3 is TGCAGCGTATTCTTATTCGGGTCCGGAAACACCATATATTTT. This sequence encodes CSVFLFGSGNTIYF.

The chain employs TRBV23-1 and TRBJ2-2; a possible D gene is TRBD2 (6 bases). TRBV23-1 is recorded as an ORF, its role being uncertain. Trimming left V 6 bases short and J 4 bases short, with 12 bases between. This CDR3 contains 14 residues. The CDR3 region is CASRTTEGTGELFF. The CDR3 DNA reads TGCGCCAGCAGAACGACGGAGGGCACCGGGGAGCTGTTTTTT.

The J gene is TRBJ1-5, the V gene TRBV28; 7 bases are shared with TRBD1. CDR3 length: 16 amino acids. CDR1 MDHEN and CDR2 SYDVKM come from the germline V gene. Losses at the gene ends were 6 bases for V and 1 base for J; bases not matched to a gene: 9. The CDR3 nucleotides are TGTGCCAGCAGAAGATTCGGGACAGCCAGCAATCAGCCCCAGCATTTT. It specifies CASRRFGTASNQPQHF.

This chain connects TRBV9 to TRBJ1-2, with 9 bases matching TRBD1. Unmatched junction bases numbered 3, after V lost 5 bases and J lost 4 bases. Per germline, CDR1 SGDLS and CDR2 YYNGEE. The length of the CDR3 is 13 residues. CDR3 bases: TGTGCCAGCAGGGAGACAGGGGGCTATGGCTACACCTTC. It yields the protein CASRETGGYGYTF. Variable domain in full (rest from reference TRBV9 and TRBJ1-2): DSGVTQTPKHLITATGQRVTLRCSPRSGDLSVYWYQQSLDQGLQFLIQYYNGEERAKGNILERFSAQQFPDLHSELNLSSLELGDSALYFCASRETGGYGYTFGSGTRLTVV.

This clone was seen a handful of times. The chain couples TRBV9 to TRBJ1-1; no clear D gene. The V and J ends lost 1 base and 1 base respectively, with 5 bases between them. Germline CDR1 SGDLS, CDR2 YYNGEE. CDR3 length: 13 residues. CDR3 in amino acids: CASSVTGNTEAFF. CDR3 nucleotide sequence: TGTGCCAGCAGCGTAACGGGGAACACTGAAGCTTTCTTT. Supplemented by reference TRBV9 and TRBJ1-1, the full variable domain reads DSGVTQTPKHLITATGQRVTLRCSPRSGDLSVYWYQQSLDQGLQFLIQYYNGEERAKGNILERFSAQQFPDLHSELNLSSLELGDSALYFCASSVTGNTEAFFGQGTRLTVV.

The V call is TRBV7-8, the J call TRBJ2-7; 9 nucleotides align to TRBD1. The CDR3 length is 19 residues. From germline, CDR1 is SGHVS and CDR2 FQNEAQ. V dropped 5 bases and J dropped 2; count of bases not matched to a gene: 19. CDR3 sequence (DNA): TGTGCCAGCAGCACTCAACCGGGACAGGGAATAACAAAAGCCTACGAGCAGTACTTC. Translated, it gives CASSTQPGQGITKAYEQYF.

The genes are TRBV29-1 and TRBJ1-2, with a possible D match to TRBD1 (5 bases). V lost 1 base and J 4 bases, leaving 10 bases between the germline ends. The CDR3 has 13 residues. Germline assignment: CDR1 SQVTM and CDR2 ANQGSEA. The CDR3 DNA is TGCAGCGTTGAAGGGTGGACACTCTATGGCTACACCTTC. Translating gives CSVEGWTLYGYTF. The variable domain in full, with the rest retrieved from reference TRBV29-1 and TRBJ1-2, is SAVISQKPSRDICQRGTSLTIQCQVDSQVTMMFWYRQQPGQSLTLIATANQGSEATYESGFVIDKFPISRPNLTFSTLTVSNMSPEDSSIYLCSVEGWTLYGYTFGSGTRLTVV.

The chain couples TRBV27 to TRBJ1-1; D uncertain. The CDR3 consists of 13 residues. CDR1 is MNHEY and CDR2 is SMNVEV in the germline V gene (reference sequence). V was clipped by 6 bases and J by 0 bases, with 8 bases between them. DNA for the CDR3: TGTGCCAGCAGCCCCGGTATGAACACTGAAGCTTTCTTT. Translation gives CASSPGMNTEAFF.

This clone was seen a single time. The gene calls are TRBV11-2 and TRBJ1-3; possible D gene TRBD1, 5 bases. V lost 2 bases, J lost 2 bases, and 10 bases lay in between. Germline V CDR1 and CDR2: SGHAT, FQNNGV. CDR3 length: 15 amino acids. The CDR3 is CASSLSEGAGNTIYF. CDR3 DNA sequence: TGTGCCAGCAGCTTATCCGAAGGGGCTGGAAACACCATATATTTT.

The chain joins TRBV13 to TRBJ2-7; 8 positions agree with TRBD2. V shed 0 bases, J shed 4 bases, and the junction held 8 bases outside the gene matches. Germline V gene data show CDR1 as PRHDT and CDR2 as FYEKMQ (reference sequence). The CDR3 has 16 residues. CDR3 sequence: CASSLGSGEVLYEQYF. The CDR3 region has the DNA TGTGCCAGCAGCTTAGGTAGCGGGGAGGTTCTGTACGAGCAGTACTTC.

J is TRBJ2-1 and V is TRBV25-1, with D possibly TRBD1 on 6 matching bases. This CDR3 comprises 12 residues. Germline CDR1 MGHDK, CDR2 SYGVNS. V lost 5 bases and J 10 bases, leaving 12 bases between the germline ends. CDR3 in amino acids: CASSFWGREQFF. The CDR3 coding sequence is TGTGCCAGCAGTTTTTGGGGGCGAGAGCAGTTCTTC.

The chain links TRBV28 to TRBJ1-1; D ambiguous. V was cut by 5 bases and J by 1 base, with 14 bases left in between. Germline CDR1 and CDR2: MDHEN and SYDVKM. The CDR3 is made up of 15 amino acids. The CDR3 nucleotides read TGTGCCAGCAGTCCAACCCTCGTCGGGAACACTGAAGCTTTCTTT. It is translated as CASSPTLVGNTEAFF.

The chain has TRBV19 and TRBJ1-4; TRBD1 aligns across 7 bases. The germline gives CDR1 LNHDA, CDR2 SQIVND (reference sequence). The CDR3 has 16 residues. V lost 5 bases and J lost 10; bases outside the gene matches: 16. The CDR3 nucleotides read TGTGCCAGTAGTTCTCTCCGGACAGGAGTGTTGGGAAAACTGTTTTTT. Its translation: CASSSLRTGVLGKLFF.

Here the CDR3 DNA reads TGTGCCAGTAGTATAGGACTAGCGGGAGGGAATTACAATGAGCAGTTCTTC. It translates to CASSIGLAGGNYNEQFF. The chain recombines TRBV19 with TRBJ2-1; 14 nucleotides align to TRBD2. J gave up 4 bases and V 1 base, and 3 bases lay outside the gene matches. This CDR3 region has 17 residues. The germline V gene has CDR1 LNHDA and CDR2 SQIVND (reference sequence).

This chain uses TRBV7-9 with TRBJ1-1, with D possibly TRBD1 on 5 matching bases. The CDR3 consists of 12 residues. CDR1 and CDR2 (germline): SEHNR, FQNEAQ (reference sequence). V shed 4 bases and J shed 8 bases, with 11 bases lying between them. The CDR3 region is CASSSQGPEAFF. CDR3 DNA: TGTGCCAGCAGCTCGCAGGGTCCCGAAGCTTTCTTT.